One and the same sample provided the 20 T cell receptor beta chains below, sequenced in a study of CD8+CD57+ T cells in acquired aplastic anemia. Researchers used genomic DNA as the template to profile TCR beta VDJ and CDR3. Each CDR3 protein gets one entry after TCRdb re-called the reads with MiXCR. The sample has 200,000 to 250,000 distinct CDR3 sequences; under 65% are singletons. Material: sorted CD4+, CD8+, or CD8+CD57+ T cells (not recorded which) from PBMCs. These receptors were obtained from a human donor in good health.

To note about this clonotype: Given a much more abundant clone one base away, this may be a read error. The chain employs TRBV4-2 and TRBJ2-3; maybe TRBD1 (5 bases). Germline CDR1 reads LGHNA; CDR2 reads YNFKEQ. The CDR3 has 15 residues. V was clipped by 1 base and J by 4 bases, with 12 bases between them. CDR3 in DNA: TGTGCCAGCAGCCAAGTAGACAGAAGCGCAGATACGCAGTATTTT. Translated, it gives CASSQVDRSADTQYF.

This clonotype was seen more than once but under ten times. This chain connects TRBV20-1 to TRBJ2-3; 9 bases fit TRBD2. The CDR3 contains 17 residues. V shed 1 base and J 5 bases; nucleotides not matched to a gene: 13. CDR1 and CDR2 (germline): DFQATT, SNEGSKA (reference sequence). CDR3 loop: CSARGEGASGAVDTQYF. CDR3 DNA: TGCAGTGCTAGAGGCGAGGGGGCTAGCGGGGCGGTAGATACGCAGTATTTT.

J is TRBJ1-1 and V is TRBV2, with a tentative D call TRBD1 (5 bases). Looked up from germline, CDR1 is SNHLY and CDR2 is FYNNEI. The V gene lost 3 bases and the J gene lost 4 bases, with 6 bases spanning the gap. This CDR3 has 12 amino acids. This CDR3 reads CASSEGRTEAFF. DNA for the CDR3: TGTGCCAGCAGTGAGGGGCGCACTGAAGCTTTCTTT. Full variable domain (rest looked up from reference TRBV2 and TRBJ1-1): EPEVTQTPSHQVTQMGQEVILRCVPISNHLYFYWYRQILGQKVEFLVSFYNNEISEKSEIFDDQFSVERPDGSNFTLKIRSTKLEDSAMYFCASSEGRTEAFFGQGTRLTVV.

The chain employs TRBV6-4 and TRBJ2-1, with no clear D. CDR1 MRHNA and CDR2 SNTAGT come from the germline V gene. V was pared by 8 bases and J by 4 bases, with 9 bases between. The CDR3 contains 12 residues. CDR3 coding DNA: TGTGCCAGCGTTGACGATTACAATGAGCAGTTCTTC. It translates to CASVDDYNEQFF.

This clonotype showed up many times. V usage is TRBV4-1 and J usage is TRBJ1-2; 9 bases are shared with TRBD1. The CDR3 covers 15 residues. J gave up 4 bases and V 4 bases, and 7 bases lay outside the gene matches. Germline V gives CDR1 MGHRA, CDR2 YSYEKL. This CDR3 is CASSLWDRDIYGYTF. The DNA of the CDR3 is TGCGCCAGCAGCCTATGGGACAGGGACATCTATGGCTACACCTTC.

This chain uses TRBV6-2 or TRBV6-3 with TRBJ2-7; 10 nucleotides align to TRBD2. Germline CDR1 reads MNHEY; CDR2 reads SVGEGT. This CDR3 region has 14 residues. Germline trimming cut 2 bases from V and 7 bases from J; bases unmatched to any gene: 5. The CDR3 loop is CASSYQRGGGEQYF. The CDR3, as DNA: TGTGCCAGCAGTTACCAGCGGGGGGGTGGTGAGCAGTACTTC.

The chain recombines TRBV27 with TRBJ2-2, with D unresolved. V gave up 3 bases and J gave up 6 bases, with 8 bases separating them. This CDR3 region has 13 residues. Germline CDR1 is MNHEY and CDR2 is SMNVEV (reference sequence). The CDR3 is CASSFAQPGELFF. The CDR3, as DNA: TGTGCCAGCAGTTTCGCACAGCCCGGGGAGCTGTTTTTT.

As regards this clonotype: The junction does not match germline at one end; this may be a read error. The V call is TRBV7-9, the J call TRBJ2-6; D might be TRBD2 (6 bases). This CDR3 has 17 amino acids. Per germline, CDR1 SEHNR and CDR2 FQNEAQ (reference sequence). CDR3 sequence reads: CASSLWDLSPGANVPTF. The CDR3 bases are TGTGCCAGCAGCTTATGGGACTTGAGCCCTGGGGCCAACGTCCCGACTTTC.

The V gene is TRBV7-3, the J gene TRBJ1-6, with no clear D. The V and J ends lost 0 bases and 0 bases respectively, with 9 bases between them. Germline V lookup: CDR1 SGHTA, CDR2 FQGTGA. There are 17 residues in the CDR3. The CDR3 bases are TGTGCCAGCAGCTTAACTCCGTCGAGCTCCTATAATTCACCCCTCCACTTT. As protein: CASSLTPSSSYNSPLHF.

The chain joins TRBV7-9 to TRBJ1-1, with 7 positions matching TRBD1. The V gene's germline CDR1 is SEHNR and CDR2 FQNEAQ (reference sequence). This CDR3 has 18 residues. V lost 5 bases to trimming and J lost 3 bases; unmatched junction nucleotides: 18. The CDR3 loop reads CASSPGGGATLLYTEAFF. CDR3 nucleotide sequence: TGTGCCAGCAGCCCAGGGGGGGGGGCAACATTGCTGTACACTGAAGCTTTCTTT. Based on the CDR3 plus reference TRBV7-9 and TRBJ1-1, the full variable domain is DTGVSQNPRHKITKRGQNVTFRCDPISEHNRLYWYRQTLGQGPEFLTYFQNEAQLEKSRLLSDRFSAERPKGSFSTLEIQRTEQGDSAMYLCASSPGGGATLLYTEAFFGQGTRLTVV.

Concerning this clonotype: This may be a read error: a much more frequent sequence differs by one nucleotide. The chain carries TRBV12-3 or TRBV12-4 and TRBJ1-2, with D perhaps TRBD1 (6 bases). The CDR3 spans 14 residues. This CDR3 reads CASSPPTGSGGCTF. The DNA for the CDR3 is TGTGCCAGCAGTCCCCCCACAGGGAGCGGTGGCTGCACCTTC.

The chain joins TRBV19 to TRBJ1-2, with D possibly TRBD1 on 5 matching bases. Per the germline V gene, CDR1 is LNHDA and CDR2 is SQIVND (reference sequence). The CDR3 has 13 amino acids. V shed 3 bases and J shed 6 bases, with 11 bases lying between them. As DNA, the CDR3 is TGTGCCAGTAGTATTGGTCGGGGGAATGGCTACACCTTC. Its translation: CASSIGRGNGYTF.

V usage is TRBV7-3 and J usage is TRBJ1-5; no definite D call. This CDR3 has 12 amino acids. The germline CDR1 and CDR2 sequences are SGHTA and FQGTGA. V was clipped by 5 bases and J by 8 bases, with 10 bases between them. The CDR3, as DNA: TGTGCCAGCAGCCACTCACGGGAGCCCCAGCATTTT. Protein sequence: CASSHSREPQHF.

In its sample, this clonotype was seen many times. V usage is TRBV6-1 and J usage is TRBJ2-1; D possibly corresponds to TRBD2 (6 bases). The germline V gene has CDR1 MNHNS and CDR2 SASEGT. With 0 bases removed from V and 0 bases from J, the gap between germline ends came to 12 bases. This CDR3 comprises 17 residues. For the CDR3, the DNA is TGTGCCAGCAGTGAAGCGGTCCTGACTAGCTCCTACAATGAGCAGTTCTTC. Amino acid sequence: CASSEAVLTSSYNEQFF.

In its sample, this clonotype was seen a few times. This rearrangement joins TRBV24-1 to TRBJ2-2; D remains ambiguous. In germline, CDR1 is KGHDR, CDR2 SFDVKD. The CDR3 sequence is 14 residues long. Trimming cost V 6 bases and J 1 base, with 8 bases left between them. This CDR3 reads CATSKSGNTGELFF. The CDR3 bases are TGTGCCACCAGTAAGTCGGGGAACACCGGGGAGCTGTTTTTT.

This clonotype appeared once. J is TRBJ2-5 and V is TRBV24-1; tentative D call: TRBD1 (5 bases). Germline CDR1 reads KGHDR; CDR2 reads SFDVKD. The V and J ends lost 4 bases and 2 bases respectively, with 10 bases between them. The CDR3 runs to 14 residues. The CDR3 protein is CATSDTGHQETQYF. DNA of the CDR3: TGTGCCACCAGTGACACCGGACATCAAGAGACCCAGTACTTC.

This chain links TRBV19 with TRBJ2-1; TRBD1 aligns across 8 bases. The CDR3 consists of 15 residues. J was trimmed by 7 bases and V by 7 bases; bases with no gene match: 12. The germline CDR1 and CDR2 sequences are LNHDA and SQIVND (reference sequence). CDR3 DNA sequence: TGTGCCAGTATTAGCCGACAGGGGACGGGGAATGAGCAGTTCTTC. Protein sequence: CASISRQGTGNEQFF.

The chain has TRBV29-1 and TRBJ1-2; tentatively, D is TRBD1 (6 bases). This CDR3 spans 14 amino acids. CDR1 and CDR2 from the germline V gene are SQVTM and ANQGSEA. V was shortened by 0 bases and J by 4 bases, with 12 bases between the two germline ends. CDR3: CSVEDRGQIYGYTF. CDR3 sequence (DNA): TGCAGCGTTGAAGATAGGGGACAAATCTATGGCTACACCTTC.

The rearrangement joins TRBV2 to TRBJ1-1; TRBD1 agrees at 10 bases. The germline V gene encodes CDR1 SNHLY and CDR2 FYNNEI. V lost 6 bases, J lost 4 bases, and 8 bases stayed unmatched. The CDR3 has 15 amino acids. The CDR3 DNA reads TGTGCCAGCAGACCCGGGACAGGGGAGTCCACTGAAGCTTTCTTT. Its protein product is CASRPGTGESTEAFF.

This chain uses TRBV20-1 with TRBJ2-5; D is unclear. The CDR3 is made up of 12 amino acids. The germline V gene has CDR1 DFQATT and CDR2 SNEGSKA (reference sequence). V was clipped by 1 base and J by 4 bases, with 7 bases between them. The CDR3 is CSARGPAETQYF. The DNA for the CDR3 is TGCAGTGCTAGAGGTCCGGCAGAGACCCAGTACTTC.